What follows describes a single T cell receptor beta chain. Its antigen is undetermined. The data were obtained in a study of siplizumab effects on memory and regulatory T cells. Study-level findings and limits: Poor capture below about 10^-5 frequency left most alloreactive clones unmapped to unstimulated subsets. Contribution to the alloresponse seemed major for naive T cells, which also seemed more diverse than memory cells. In siplizumab cultures, the suppressive function of proliferating Tregs remained unconfirmed.

Germline CDR1 reads MNHNY; CDR2 reads SVGAGI (reference sequence). This CDR3 is 15 amino acids long. Trimming took off 2 bases at V and 4 bases at J, with 14 bases between the two ends. Only in-frame clones appear in the TCRdb table, and some are missing; sequencing was by immunoSEQ multiplex PCR. The sample carries 100,000 to 120,000 clones, about nine tenths recorded once. The sequence was collected from a human donor in good health. The sequenced sample was CD4+ T cells sorted from blood. The chain recombines TRBV6-6 with TRBJ1-2, with D possibly TRBD1 on 6 matching bases. The CDR3 loop is CASSYQGGGGYGYTF. CDR3 nucleotide sequence: TGTGCCAGCAGTTACCAAGGAGGGGGAGGCTATGGCTACACCTTC.